Sequencing of this T cell receptor (beta chain) was carried out in a study of type 1 regulatory T cells. Study background: T-allo10 is a Tr1-enriched, alloantigen-specific CD4 T cell product made in vitro.

This clonotype has more than one count but fewer than ten. Its antigen remains unidentified. MiXCR, run by TCRdb on the reads, gives a single entry per CDR3 protein. The sample yields approximately 42,000 distinct CDR3 sequences, roughly an eighth seen once. Study results and limitations: Tr1 cells had a more restricted TCR repertoire than non-Tr1 cells.

Per germline, CDR1 LNHDA and CDR2 SQIVND (reference sequence). The CDR3 runs 14 residues. Trimming shortened V by 7 bases and J by 5 bases, and 15 bases separated the two germline ends. The receptor comes from a human donor in good health. The sample taken for sequencing was cultured non-Tr1 T cells, either the whole culture or a sorted T cell fraction (not recorded which). This chain connects TRBV19 to TRBJ1-5, with a possible D match to TRBD1 (5 bases). CDR3 amino acids: CASTLRDFYQPQHF. CDR3 nucleotide sequence: TGTGCCAGTACCCTGAGGGACTTTTATCAGCCCCAGCATTTT.